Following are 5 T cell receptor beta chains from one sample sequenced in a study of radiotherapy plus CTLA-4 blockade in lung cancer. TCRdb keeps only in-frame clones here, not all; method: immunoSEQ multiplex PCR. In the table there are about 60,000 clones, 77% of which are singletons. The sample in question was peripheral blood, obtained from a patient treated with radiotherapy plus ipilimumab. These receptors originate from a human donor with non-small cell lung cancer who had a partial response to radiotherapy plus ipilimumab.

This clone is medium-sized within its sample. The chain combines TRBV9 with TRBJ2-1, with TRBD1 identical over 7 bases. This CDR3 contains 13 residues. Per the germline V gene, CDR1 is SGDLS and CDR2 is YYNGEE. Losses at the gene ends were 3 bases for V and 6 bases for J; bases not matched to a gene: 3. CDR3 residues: CASSAGQSNEQFF. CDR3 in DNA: TGTGCCAGCAGCGCGGGACAGTCCAATGAGCAGTTCTTC.

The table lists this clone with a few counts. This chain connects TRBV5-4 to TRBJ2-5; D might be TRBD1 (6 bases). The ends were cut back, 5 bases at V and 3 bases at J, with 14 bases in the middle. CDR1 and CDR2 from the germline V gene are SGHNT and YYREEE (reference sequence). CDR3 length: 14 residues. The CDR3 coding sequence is TGTGCCAGCAGGCGGACAGACGCCGAAGAGACCCAGTACTTC. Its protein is CASRRTDAEETQYF.

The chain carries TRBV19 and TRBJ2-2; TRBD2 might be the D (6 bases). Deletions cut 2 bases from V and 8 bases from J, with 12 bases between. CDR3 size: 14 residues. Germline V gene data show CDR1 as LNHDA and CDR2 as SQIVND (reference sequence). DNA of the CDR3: TGTGCCAGTAGTATACCGGGGGACTCAGGGGAGCTGTTTTTT. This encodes CASSIPGDSGELFF.

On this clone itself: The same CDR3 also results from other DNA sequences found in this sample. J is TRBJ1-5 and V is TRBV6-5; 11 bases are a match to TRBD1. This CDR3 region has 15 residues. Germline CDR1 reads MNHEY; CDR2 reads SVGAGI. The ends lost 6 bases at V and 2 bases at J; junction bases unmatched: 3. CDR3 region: CASSRTGGGNQPQHF. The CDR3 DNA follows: TGTGCCAGCAGCCGGACAGGGGGCGGCAATCAGCCCCAGCATTTT.

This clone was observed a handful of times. DNA for the CDR3: TGTGCCAGCAGCTTAGACACAGGACTAACCTATGGCTACACCTTC. Residues: CASSLDTGLTYGYTF. V is TRBV7-9 and J is TRBJ1-2; weak D call: TRBD1 (5 bases). This CDR3 region has 15 residues. Looked up from germline, CDR1 is SEHNR and CDR2 is FQNEAQ (reference sequence). V was trimmed by 1 base and J by 4 bases, leaving 13 bases between them.